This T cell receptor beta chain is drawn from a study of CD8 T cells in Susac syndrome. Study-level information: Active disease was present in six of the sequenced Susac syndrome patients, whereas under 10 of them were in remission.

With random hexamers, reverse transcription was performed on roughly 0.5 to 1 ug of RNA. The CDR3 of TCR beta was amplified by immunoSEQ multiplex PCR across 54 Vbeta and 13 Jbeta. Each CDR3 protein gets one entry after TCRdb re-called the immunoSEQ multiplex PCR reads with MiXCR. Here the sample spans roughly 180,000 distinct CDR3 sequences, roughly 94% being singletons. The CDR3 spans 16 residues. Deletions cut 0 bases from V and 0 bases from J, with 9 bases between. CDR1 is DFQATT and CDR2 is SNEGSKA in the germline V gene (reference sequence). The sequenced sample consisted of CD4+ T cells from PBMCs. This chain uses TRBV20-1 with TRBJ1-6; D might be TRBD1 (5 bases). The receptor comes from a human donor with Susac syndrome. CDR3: CSAREAGFSYNSPLHF. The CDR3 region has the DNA TGCAGTGCTAGAGAAGCAGGGTTCTCCTATAATTCACCCCTCCACTTT.